The 22 T cell receptor beta chains below were found in one sample sequenced in a study of CD8 T cells in Susac syndrome. The authors reverse transcribed 0.5 to 1 ug RNA with random hexamers. TCRdb used MiXCR to reprocess the immunoSEQ multiplex PCR reads, holding one entry per CDR3 protein. The repertoire consists of roughly 190,000 distinct CDR3 sequences, with about 94% occurring once and the leading ten covering around 0.092%. The sample comprised CD4+ T cells from PBMCs. These receptors were taken from a human donor with Susac syndrome.

The chain has TRBV24-1 and TRBJ2-3; 7 positions match TRBD1. Trimming removed 3 bases from V and 4 bases from J; junction bases left unmatched: 3. Germline V gene sequence: CDR1 KGHDR, CDR2 SFDVKD. The CDR3 length is 14 residues. The CDR3 DNA sequence: TGTGCCACCAGTGATCCCCAGGGGGCAGATACGCAGTATTTT. It translates to CATSDPQGADTQYF.

The chain recombines TRBV3-1 with TRBJ2-2; no clear D. The germline V gene has CDR1 LGHDT and CDR2 YNNKEL (reference sequence). V dropped 5 bases and J dropped 4 bases, with 11 bases sitting between them. The CDR3 contains 14 residues. For the CDR3, the DNA is TGTGCCAGCAGCATCCAAGCCGTCACCGGGGAGCTGTTTTTT. As protein: CASSIQAVTGELFF.

This clonotype appeared once. This chain joins TRBV14 and TRBJ2-1, with D perhaps TRBD2 (5 bases). This CDR3 contains 14 residues. The V end lost 4 bases, the J end lost 4 bases, and 11 bases lay between the germline ends. The germline CDR1 and CDR2 sequences are SGHDN and FVKESK. The CDR3 here is CASSPGLRYNEQFF. Here the CDR3 DNA reads TGTGCCAGCAGCCCTGGACTGAGATACAATGAGCAGTTCTTC.

The rearrangement joins TRBV28 to TRBJ1-5, with D perhaps TRBD1 (6 bases). CDR3 length equals 12 residues. Per the germline V gene, CDR1 is MDHEN and CDR2 is SYDVKM. Trimming removed 4 bases from V and 9 bases from J, with 10 bases in between. The DNA for the CDR3 is TGTGCCAGCAGTTCTGGGGGCCGGCCCCAGCATTTT. It encodes CASSSGGRPQHF.

With regard to this clonotype: The junction differs from germline at one of its ends, possibly a read error. The V and J genes are TRBV6-5 and TRBJ2-5; D might be TRBD1 or TRBD2, each matching 5 bases. The CDR3 is made up of 12 amino acids. From germline, CDR1 is MNHEY and CDR2 SVGAGI. The CDR3 reads CASRRDGFKLDF. The DNA of the CDR3 is TGTGCCAGCCGTCGGGACGGTTTTAAGTTGGACTTC.

This chain joins TRBV29-1 and TRBJ2-5; the match to TRBD2 covers 12 bases. This CDR3 contains 14 residues. Germline trimming cut 4 bases from V and 0 bases from J; bases unmatched to any gene: 0. Germline CDR1 is SQVTM and CDR2 is ANQGSEA. The CDR3 coding sequence is TGCAGCGTTGCTAGCGGGGGGGACCAAGAGACCCAGTACTTC. As protein: CSVASGGDQETQYF.

The J gene is TRBJ1-2, the V gene TRBV12-5; TRBD1 is a possible D gene (6 bases). V was shortened by 2 bases and J by 1 base, with 8 bases between the two germline ends. The CDR3 consists of 14 residues. Germline V CDR1 and CDR2: LGHNT, FRNRAP. The CDR3 region is CASGLYRVNYGYTF. The CDR3, as DNA: TGTGCTAGTGGTTTGTACAGGGTTAACTATGGCTACACCTTC.

V and J are TRBV19 and TRBJ1-4, with D possibly matching TRBD1 (6 bases). The V end was cut by 11 bases, the J end by 8 bases, with 12 bases between. Germline values: CDR1 LNHDA, CDR2 SQIVND (reference sequence). This CDR3 has 11 residues. The CDR3 here is CAAGAREKLFF. CDR3 in DNA: TGTGCCGCGGGGGCTAGGGAAAAACTGTTTTTT.

The rearrangement joins TRBV3-1 to TRBJ2-7; D gene ambiguous. Per the germline V gene, CDR1 is LGHDT and CDR2 is YNNKEL (reference sequence). The CDR3 extends over 10 amino acids. With 6 bases removed from V and 10 bases from J, the gap between germline ends came to 10 bases. The chain's CDR3 is CASSQIGQYF. CDR3 nucleotides: TGTGCCAGCAGTCAAATCGGCCAGTACTTC.

The rearrangement uses TRBV3-1 and TRBJ2-2; D possibly uses TRBD1 or TRBD2 (5 bases each). Trimming took 1 base from V and 3 from J, leaving 12 bases between them. This CDR3 has 16 residues. Germline CDR1 reads LGHDT; CDR2 reads YNNKEL (reference sequence). This chain's CDR3 is CASSQGPGRHTGELFF. Written as DNA, the CDR3 is TGTGCCAGCAGCCAAGGGCCAGGGAGACACACCGGGGAGCTGTTTTTT. The complete variable domain, with remaining parts taken from reference TRBV3-1 and TRBJ2-2, reads DTAVSQTPKYLVTQMGNDKSIKCEQNLGHDTMYWYKQDSKKFLKIMFSYNNKELIINETVPNRFSPKSPDKAHLNLHINSLELGDSAVYFCASSQGPGRHTGELFFGEGSRLTVL.

This clonotype has only one observation. One end of the junction fails to match germline, which may point to a read error. This rearrangement joins TRBV7-9 to TRBJ2-7, with D possibly called TRBD1 or TRBD2 (5 bases each). Germline V gene data show CDR1 as SEHNR and CDR2 as FQNEAQ (reference sequence). This CDR3 is built from 15 residues. CDR3 sequence reads: CASSLGSGTDPTQVF. For the CDR3, the DNA is TGTGCCAGCAGCTTGGGTTCCGGGACGGATCCGACTCAGGTCTTC.

The chain is built from TRBV12-3 or TRBV12-4 and TRBJ1-5, with TRBD1 as a possible D gene (6 bases). This CDR3 is built from 18 residues. The V and J ends lost 7 bases and 0 bases respectively, with 22 bases between them. The CDR3: CASTLYRASWYSNQPQHF. The CDR3 region has the DNA TGTGCCAGCACACTATACAGGGCTAGCTGGTATAGCAATCAGCCCCAGCATTTT.

V usage is TRBV29-1 and J usage is TRBJ1-2; 7 nucleotides agree with TRBD1. Germline-derived CDR1 and CDR2 are SQVTM and ANQGSEA. V trimming: 1 base; J trimming: 3 bases; junction bases outside the gene matches: 2. This CDR3 region has 13 residues. The CDR3 loop reads CSVEGDSYYGYTF. Here the CDR3 DNA reads TGCAGCGTTGAAGGGGACAGCTACTATGGCTACACCTTC.

The rearrangement joins TRBV3-1 to TRBJ1-1, with TRBD1 matching over 7 bases. J was trimmed by 3 bases and V by 0 bases; bases with no gene match: 7. Germline lookup yields CDR1 LGHDT and CDR2 YNNKEL (reference sequence). CDR3 length equals 16 residues. CDR3 nucleotide sequence: TGTGCCAGCAGCCAAGATTTAGGGGGCTGGGACACTGAAGCTTTCTTT. It specifies CASSQDLGGWDTEAFF.

V and J are TRBV4-2 and TRBJ2-5; D not certain. V dropped 0 bases and J dropped 1 base, with 6 bases sitting between them. Germline assignment: CDR1 LGHNA and CDR2 YNFKEQ. CDR3 size: 14 residues. The CDR3 sequence: CASSQDRPQETQYF. In DNA form, the CDR3 reads TGTGCCAGCAGCCAAGACAGGCCCCAAGAGACCCAGTACTTC.

The chain is built from TRBV6-1 and TRBJ1-6; 9 bases are shared with TRBD1. V was pared by 5 bases and J by 8 bases, with 13 bases of the junction left unmatched. The germline V gene encodes CDR1 MNHNS and CDR2 SASEGT. The CDR3 has 17 amino acids. CDR3 DNA: TGTGCCAGCAGTCTGACAGGGGGAGGCGGCTGGGATTCACCCCTCCACTTT. It yields the protein CASSLTGGGGWDSPLHF.

This sequence joins TRBV18 and TRBJ2-7, with D possibly TRBD2 on 5 matching bases. CDR1 and CDR2 (germline): KGHSH, LQKENI. V was clipped by 5 bases and J by 0 bases, with 14 bases between them. The CDR3 is 15 residues long. CDR3 coding DNA: TGTGCCAGCTCAACGACGGCTGGGAGCTCCTACGAGCAGTACTTC. The encoded protein is CASSTTAGSSYEQYF. Drawing the rest from reference TRBV18 and TRBJ2-7, the complete variable domain is NAGVMQNPRHLVRRRGQEARLRCSPMKGHSHVYWYRQLPEEGLKFMVYLQKENIIDESGMPKERFSAEFPKEGPSILRIQQVVRGDSAAYFCASSTTAGSSYEQYFGPGTRLTVT.

The J gene is TRBJ1-1, the V gene TRBV14; tentatively, D is TRBD1 (5 bases). Germline-derived CDR1 and CDR2 are SGHDN and FVKESK. V was pared by 3 bases and J by 9 bases, with 23 bases between. CDR3 length: 16 residues. The CDR3 DNA reads TGTGCCAGCAGCCACAGTCCCGGGACGGGGAGACTTAAAGCTTTCTTT. This codes for CASSHSPGTGRLKAFF.

The chain uses TRBV3-1 and TRBJ1-2; 7 bases map to TRBD1. The germline gives CDR1 LGHDT, CDR2 YNNKEL (reference sequence). V dropped 5 bases and J dropped 1; count of bases not matched to a gene: 4. This CDR3 spans 14 amino acids. The chain's CDR3 is CASSEGTVNYGYTF. CDR3 sequence (DNA): TGTGCCAGCAGCGAAGGGACAGTTAACTATGGCTACACCTTC.

V is TRBV7-3 and J is TRBJ2-5; 9 bases agree with TRBD2. The CDR3 contains 13 residues. The junction had 5 bases not matched to a gene; V was cut back by 8 bases and J by 4 bases. Germline values: CDR1 SGHTA, CDR2 FQGTGA. For the CDR3, the DNA is TGTGCCAGCGCGGGGGGGCAACGAGAGACCCAGTACTTC. Translation: CASAGGQRETQYF.

This clonotype was recorded once. The chain couples TRBV29-1 to TRBJ2-5; 7 bases line up with TRBD1. CDR1 SQVTM and CDR2 ANQGSEA come from the germline V gene. The ends lost 7 bases at V and 0 bases at J; junction bases unmatched: 5. This CDR3 comprises 13 residues. The CDR3 DNA sequence: TGCAGCGGATTGACAGGGAACCAAGAGACCCAGTACTTC. Amino acids: CSGLTGNQETQYF.

The gene calls are TRBV19 and TRBJ1-2; D is unclear. This CDR3 has 16 residues. Between the trimmed V and J ends, which lost 3 bases and 4 bases, there was a span of 18 bases. Per the germline V gene, CDR1 is LNHDA and CDR2 is SQIVND (reference sequence). The DNA for the CDR3 is TGTGCCAGTAGTATGAAGGTGGCGGTCCTGGGCTATGGCTACACCTTC. Amino acid sequence: CASSMKVAVLGYGYTF.